The 10 T cell receptor beta chains reported below all come from one sample, sequenced in a study of blood T cell repertoires in COVID-19. Here immunoSEQ multiplex PCR was the method, and the copy in TCRdb shows in-frame clones only, minus some. Altogether some 110,000 clones are present, roughly 84% being singletons, with the ten largest covering roughly 1.4%. The material sequenced was peripheral blood. These receptors came from a man between 40 and 49 years old with acute or convalescent COVID-19.

This clone showed up just a few times. The chain combines TRBV7-9 with TRBJ1-4; the D is unclear. Germline CDR1 is SEHNR and CDR2 is FQNEAQ (reference sequence). Between the trimmed V and J ends, which lost 2 bases and 3 bases, there was a span of 10 bases. CDR3 size: 15 residues. The CDR3 bases are TGTGCCAGCAGCTTACAACCGTCGGCTAATGAAAAACTGTTTTTT. This translates into CASSLQPSANEKLFF. Variable domain in full (rest from reference TRBV7-9 and TRBJ1-4): DTGVSQNPRHKITKRGQNVTFRCDPISEHNRLYWYRQTLGQGPEFLTYFQNEAQLEKSRLLSDRFSAERPKGSFSTLEIQRTEQGDSAMYLCASSLQPSANEKLFFGSGTQLSVL.

CDR3 in DNA: TGTGCCAGCACCCTCGGGACACTCCGTTTGGGTCCCTACGAGCAGTACTTC. Translation gives CASTLGTLRLGPYEQYF. V usage is TRBV11-2 and J usage is TRBJ2-7, with a possible D match to TRBD1 (6 bases). The ends were cut back, 7 bases at V and 2 bases at J, with 24 bases in the middle. This CDR3 is 17 amino acids long. Germline loops: CDR1 SGHAT, CDR2 FQNNGV.

The V gene is TRBV18, the J gene TRBJ1-3; D unresolved. Trimming removed 0 bases from V and 2 bases from J, with 8 bases in between. Germline-derived CDR1 and CDR2 are KGHSH and LQKENI. This CDR3 has 15 residues. The CDR3, as DNA: TGTGCCAGCTCACCACCGGGGAGGCCTGGAAACACCATATATTTT. It codes for CASSPPGRPGNTIYF.

The V and J genes are TRBV24-1 and TRBJ2-1, with TRBD1 identical over 10 bases. Germline V gene lookup returns CDR1 KGHDR and CDR2 SFDVKD. The V segment lost 10 bases and the J segment 8 bases; nucleotides outside the gene matches: 4. The CDR3 contains 12 residues. CDR3 region: CATSGTGDEQFF. The DNA for the CDR3 is TGTGCCACGTCCGGGACAGGGGATGAGCAGTTCTTC.

The chain links TRBV3-1 (or the pseudogene TRBV3-2) to TRBJ2-1; D may be TRBD2 (5 bases). Deletions cut 10 bases from V and 9 bases from J, with 19 bases between. The germline V gene encodes CDR1 LGHDT and CDR2 YNNKEL (reference sequence). The CDR3 loop spans 13 amino acids. The CDR3: CATEGLGLGEQFF. The CDR3 nucleotides are TGTGCCACCGAGGGCCTAGGGCTCGGTGAGCAGTTCTTC.

V gene TRBV7-3 combines with J gene TRBJ2-3; 8 bases map to TRBD2. Per germline, CDR1 SGHTA and CDR2 FQGTGA. With V trimmed by 3 bases and J by 10 bases, 6 bases remained unmatched. The CDR3 loop spans 13 amino acids. The CDR3 nucleotides are TGTGCCAGCAGCTTGACAAGCGGGGGAGCGCAGTATTTT. The encoded protein is CASSLTSGGAQYF.

The chain is built from TRBV30 and TRBJ2-3; D is possibly TRBD2 (6 bases). Trimming pared 2 bases from V and 1 base from J, leaving 10 bases between. The germline CDR1 and CDR2 sequences are GTSNPN and SVGIG (reference sequence). The CDR3 contains 14 residues. CDR3 nucleotide sequence: TGTGCCTGGAGTTGGAGGGTCCGCACAGATACGCAGTATTTT. Translation gives CAWSWRVRTDTQYF.

The chain is built from TRBV6-5 and TRBJ1-1; D might be TRBD1 (6 bases). The CDR3 covers 14 residues. Trimming took 5 bases from V and 4 from J, leaving 14 bases between them. The germline V gene has CDR1 MNHEY and CDR2 SVGAGI. CDR3 coding DNA: TGTGCCAGCAGTACCTACAGGGCGGGCACTGAAGCTTTCTTT. Translation gives CASSTYRAGTEAFF.

The chain links TRBV30 to TRBJ1-1; a weak D match, TRBD1 (5 bases). The CDR3 contains 15 residues. The V gene's germline CDR1 is GTSNPN and CDR2 SVGIG (reference sequence). V gave up 5 bases and J gave up 5 bases, with 21 bases separating them. The CDR3 coding sequence is TGTGCCTGGGGAGGGACCTCCTCCCGGGAGACTGAAGCTTTCTTT. It encodes CAWGGTSSRETEAFF. Based on the CDR3 plus reference TRBV30 and TRBJ1-1, the full variable domain is SQTIHQWPATLVQPVGSPLSLECTVEGTSNPNLYWYRQAAGRGLQLLFYSVGIGQISSEVPQNLSASRPQDRQFILSSKKLLLSDSGFYLCAWGGTSSRETEAFFGQGTRLTVV.

This chain connects TRBV6-6 to TRBJ1-2; D is unresolved. The length of the CDR3 is 13 residues. CDR1 and CDR2 (germline): MNHNY, SVGAGI (reference sequence). Trimming shortened V by 3 bases and J by 12 bases, and 17 bases separated the two germline ends. The CDR3 spells CASSYSAGLAHTF. CDR3 DNA: TGTGCCAGCAGTTATTCGGCAGGTCTCGCCCACACCTTC.